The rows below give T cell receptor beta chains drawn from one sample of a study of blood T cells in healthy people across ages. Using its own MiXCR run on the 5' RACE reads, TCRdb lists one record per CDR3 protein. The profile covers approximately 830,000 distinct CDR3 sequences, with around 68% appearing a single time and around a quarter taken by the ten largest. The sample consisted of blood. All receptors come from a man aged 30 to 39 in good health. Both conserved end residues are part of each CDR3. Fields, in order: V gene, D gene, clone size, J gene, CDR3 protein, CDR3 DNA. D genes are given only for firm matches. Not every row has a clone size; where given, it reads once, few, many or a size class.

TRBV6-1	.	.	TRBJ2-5	CASSETFRGEKETQYF	TGTGCCAGCAGTGAAACGTTTAGGGGGGAAAAAGAGACCCAGTACTTC
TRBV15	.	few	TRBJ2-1	CATSPENEQFF	TGTGCCACCAGCCCTGAGAATGAGCAGTTCTTC
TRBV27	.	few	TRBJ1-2	CASRVRKDGGANYGYTF	TGTGCCAGCAGGGTTCGAAAGGACGGTGGGGCTAACTATGGCTACACCTTC
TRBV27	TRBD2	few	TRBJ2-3	CASRPVSGGATQYF	TGTGCCAGCAGACCGGTTAGCGGGGGGGCCACGCAGTATTTT
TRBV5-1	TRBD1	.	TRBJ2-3	CASSSGAGGPNTQYF	TGCGCCAGCAGCTCTGGGGCAGGGGGCCCAAATACGCAGTATTTT
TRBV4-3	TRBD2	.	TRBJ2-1	CASSQIRGTSGGRDEQFF	TGCGCCAGCAGCCAAATCCGGGGGACTAGCGGGGGAAGGGATGAGCAGTTCTTC
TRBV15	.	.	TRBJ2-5	CATSRDSRGGEQYF	TGTGCCACCAGCAGAGATTCTAGGGGCGGTGAGCAGTACTTC
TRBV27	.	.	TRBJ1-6	CASSFGAGREGSPLHF	.
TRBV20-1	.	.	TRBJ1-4	CSARDFGLGEKLFF	TGCAGTGCTAGAGATTTTGGGTTAGGGGAAAAACTGTTTTTT
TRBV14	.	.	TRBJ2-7	CASSQRQASYEQYF	TGTGCCAGCAGCCAAAGACAGGCCTCCTACGAGCAGTACTTC
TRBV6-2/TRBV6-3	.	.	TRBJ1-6	CASSRPGKDSPLHF	TGTGCCAGCAGCCGACCCGGGAAGGATTCACCCCTCCACTTT
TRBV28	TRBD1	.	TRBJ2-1	CASSLRGQSEQFF	TGTGCCAGCAGTTTGAGGGGGCAGAGTGAGCAGTTCTTC
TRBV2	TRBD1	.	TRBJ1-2	CASSEKGTGGQEYGYTF	TGTGCCAGCAGTGAAAAAGGGACAGGGGGACAGGAGTATGGCTACACCTTC
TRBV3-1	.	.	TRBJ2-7	CASSQEEGIDEQYF	TGTGCCAGCAGCCAAGAAGAGGGTATCGACGAGCAGTACTTC
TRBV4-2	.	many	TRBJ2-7	CASSQNRDEQYF	TGTGCCAGCAGCCAGAACAGGGACGAGCAGTACTTC
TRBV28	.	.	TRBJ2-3	CASSFPLALGSSTDTQYF	TGTGCCAGCAGTTTCCCTCTAGCGCTGGGCAGTAGCACAGATACGCAGTATTTT
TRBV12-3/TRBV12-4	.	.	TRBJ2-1	CASSLHEQFF	TGTGCCAGCAGTCTCCATGAGCAGTTCTTC
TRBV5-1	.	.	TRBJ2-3	CASAAGADTQYF	TGCGCCAGCGCTGCAGGGGCAGATACGCAGTATTTT
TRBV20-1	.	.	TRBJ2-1	CSARETSYNEQFF	TGCAGTGCTAGAGAAACCTCCTACAATGAGCAGTTCTTC
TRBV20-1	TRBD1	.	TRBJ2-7	CSAMTGGEVGEQYF	TGCAGTGCCATGACAGGGGGCGAAGTTGGCGAGCAGTACTTC
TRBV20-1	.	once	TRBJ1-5	CSARPRPEGNQPQHF	TGCAGTGCTAGACCCCGGCCGGAGGGGAATCAGCCCCAGCATTTT
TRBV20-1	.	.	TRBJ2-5	CSARDRWYGQYF	TGCAGTGCTAGAGATCGTTGGTACGGGCAGTACTTC
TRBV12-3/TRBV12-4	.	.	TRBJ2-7	CASSSSDLLAPSYEQYF	TGTGCCAGCAGTTCCTCGGACCTCCTAGCCCCCTCCTACGAGCAGTACTTC
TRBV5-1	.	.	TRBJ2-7	CASNPTDTPIYYEQYF	TGCGCCAGCAACCCAACAGACACCCCGATTTACTACGAGCAGTACTTC
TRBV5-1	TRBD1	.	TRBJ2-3	CASSSLQGSVDTQYF	TGCGCCAGCAGCTCCTTACAGGGGTCGGTAGATACGCAGTATTTT
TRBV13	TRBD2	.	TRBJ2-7	CASSLEFRGGGTYEQYF	TGTGCCAGCAGCTTAGAGTTCCGGGGCGGGGGGACCTACGAGCAGTACTTC
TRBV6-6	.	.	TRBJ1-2	CASSPPGKEGYTF	TGTGCCAGCAGCCCTCCAGGGAAGGAAGGCTACACCTTC
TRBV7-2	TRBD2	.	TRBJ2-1	CASTLSGGEYEQFF	TGTGCCAGCACCCTAAGCGGGGGGGAGTACGAGCAGTTCTTC